This T cell receptor beta chain was sequenced during a study of OX40 agonist ivuxolimab in advanced cancers. Study-level background: Patients undergoing dose escalation presented with hepatocellular carcinoma, melanoma, renal cell or head and neck cancer. Study-wide findings and caveats: A proportion of nonresponders additionally exhibited low normalized T-cell clonal expansion. Mean expanded clone counts were higher in CD8+ than CD4+ T cells. In the expanded peripheral T cells, antigen specificity was never determined.

Profiled with immunoSEQ multiplex PCR; TCRdb holds only in-frame clones, not every one. The sample consists of some 66,000 clones, 83% of them appearing once. Germline loops: CDR1 SGHTA, CDR2 FQGNSA. The CDR3 extends over 15 amino acids. Trimming shortened V by 2 bases and J by 0 bases, and 11 bases separated the two germline ends. In its sample, this clone was seen a few times. Antigen specificity is unknown. The specimen was CD4+ or CD8+ T cells sorted from blood, collected in a trial of the OX40 agonist ivuxolimab. The chain has TRBV7-2 and TRBJ2-7; D remains ambiguous. This clonotype was obtained from an adult with an advanced solid tumor such as melanoma, head and neck, liver or kidney cancer. The CDR3 coding sequence is TGTGCCAGCAGCTTATCTGACGTCAGCTCCTACGAGCAGTACTTC. Translation: CASSLSDVSSYEQYF.